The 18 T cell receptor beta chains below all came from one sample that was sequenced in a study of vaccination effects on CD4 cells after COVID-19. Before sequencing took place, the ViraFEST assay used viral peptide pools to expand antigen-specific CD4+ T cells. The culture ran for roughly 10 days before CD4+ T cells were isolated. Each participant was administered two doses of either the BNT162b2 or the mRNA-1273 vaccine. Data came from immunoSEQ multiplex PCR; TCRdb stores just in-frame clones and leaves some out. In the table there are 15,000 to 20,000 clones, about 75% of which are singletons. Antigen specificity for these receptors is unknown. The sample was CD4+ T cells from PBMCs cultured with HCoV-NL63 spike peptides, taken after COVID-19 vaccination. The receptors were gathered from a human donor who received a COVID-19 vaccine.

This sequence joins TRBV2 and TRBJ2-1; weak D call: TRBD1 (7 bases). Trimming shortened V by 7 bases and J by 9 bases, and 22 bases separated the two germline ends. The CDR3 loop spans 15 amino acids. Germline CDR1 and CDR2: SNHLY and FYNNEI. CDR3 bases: TGTGCCAGCAATAAGGGGGCAGGGAGGTTCGGTGAGCAGTTCTTC. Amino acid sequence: CASNKGAGRFGEQFF.

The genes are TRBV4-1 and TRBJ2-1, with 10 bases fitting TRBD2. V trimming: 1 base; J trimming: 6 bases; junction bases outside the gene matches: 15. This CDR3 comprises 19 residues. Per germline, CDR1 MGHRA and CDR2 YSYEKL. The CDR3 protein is CASSQGRIAGGRGRNEQFF. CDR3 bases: TGCGCCAGCAGCCAAGGGCGAATAGCGGGAGGAAGGGGGCGCAATGAGCAGTTCTTC.

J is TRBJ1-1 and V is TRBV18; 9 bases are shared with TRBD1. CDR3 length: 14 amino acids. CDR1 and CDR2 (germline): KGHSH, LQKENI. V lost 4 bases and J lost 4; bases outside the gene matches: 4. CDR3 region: CASSRETGGTEAFF. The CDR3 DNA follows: TGTGCCAGCTCACGAGAGACAGGGGGCACTGAAGCTTTCTTT.

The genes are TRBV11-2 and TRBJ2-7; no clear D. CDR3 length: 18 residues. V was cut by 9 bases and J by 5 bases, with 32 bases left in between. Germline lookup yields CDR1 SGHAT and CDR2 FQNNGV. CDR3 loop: CASRTPLRGKAYSHEQYF. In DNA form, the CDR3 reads TGTGCCAGTCGGACCCCTTTAAGAGGCAAGGCCTACTCACACGAGCAGTACTTC.

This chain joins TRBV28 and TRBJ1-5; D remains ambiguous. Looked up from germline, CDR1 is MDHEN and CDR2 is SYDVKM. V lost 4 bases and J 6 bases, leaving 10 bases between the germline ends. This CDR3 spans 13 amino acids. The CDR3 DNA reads TGTGCCAGCAGTTCTCGGACCGTTCAGCCCCAGCATTTT. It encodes CASSSRTVQPQHF.

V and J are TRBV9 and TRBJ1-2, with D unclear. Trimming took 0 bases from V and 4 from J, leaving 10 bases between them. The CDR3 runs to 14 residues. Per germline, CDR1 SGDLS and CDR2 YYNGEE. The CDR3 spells CASSVDGVAYGYTF. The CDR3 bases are TGTGCCAGCAGCGTAGATGGGGTGGCCTATGGCTACACCTTC.

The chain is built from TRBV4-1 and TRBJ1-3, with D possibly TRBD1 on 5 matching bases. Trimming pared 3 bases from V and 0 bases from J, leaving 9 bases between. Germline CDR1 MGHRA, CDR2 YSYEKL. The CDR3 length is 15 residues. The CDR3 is CASSQDTYSGNTIYF. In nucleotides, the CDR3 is TGCGCCAGCAGCCAGGACACCTACTCTGGAAACACCATATATTTT.

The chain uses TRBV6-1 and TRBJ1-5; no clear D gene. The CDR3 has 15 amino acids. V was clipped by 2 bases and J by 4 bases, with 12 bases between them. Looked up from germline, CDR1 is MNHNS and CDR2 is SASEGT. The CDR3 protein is CASSEFIGINQPQHF. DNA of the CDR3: TGTGCCAGCAGTGAATTTATAGGGATTAATCAGCCCCAGCATTTT.

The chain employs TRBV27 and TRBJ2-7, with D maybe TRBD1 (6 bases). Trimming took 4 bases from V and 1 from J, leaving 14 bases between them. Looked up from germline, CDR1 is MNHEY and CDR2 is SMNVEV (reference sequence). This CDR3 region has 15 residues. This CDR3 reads CASSSPLRGSYEQYF. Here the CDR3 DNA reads TGTGCCAGCAGTTCCCCTCTCAGGGGATCCTACGAGCAGTACTTC.

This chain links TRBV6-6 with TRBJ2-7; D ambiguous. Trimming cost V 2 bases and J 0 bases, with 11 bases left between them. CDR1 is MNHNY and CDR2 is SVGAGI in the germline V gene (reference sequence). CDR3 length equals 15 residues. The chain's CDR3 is CASSYRRVSSYEQYF. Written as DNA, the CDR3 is TGTGCCAGCAGTTACAGGAGAGTTTCCTCCTACGAGCAGTACTTC.

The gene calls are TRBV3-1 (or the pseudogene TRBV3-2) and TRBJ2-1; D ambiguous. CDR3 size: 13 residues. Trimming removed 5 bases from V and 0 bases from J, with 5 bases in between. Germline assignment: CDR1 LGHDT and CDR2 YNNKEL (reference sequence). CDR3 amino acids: CASSESSYNEQFF. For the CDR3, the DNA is TGTGCCAGCAGCGAGAGCTCCTACAATGAGCAGTTCTTC.

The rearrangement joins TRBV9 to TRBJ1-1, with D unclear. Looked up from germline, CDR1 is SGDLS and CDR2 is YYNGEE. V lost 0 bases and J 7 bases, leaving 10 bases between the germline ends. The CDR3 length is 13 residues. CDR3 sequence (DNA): TGTGCCAGCAGCGTAGCCGTCCTGGGTGAAGCTTTCTTT. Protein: CASSVAVLGEAFF.

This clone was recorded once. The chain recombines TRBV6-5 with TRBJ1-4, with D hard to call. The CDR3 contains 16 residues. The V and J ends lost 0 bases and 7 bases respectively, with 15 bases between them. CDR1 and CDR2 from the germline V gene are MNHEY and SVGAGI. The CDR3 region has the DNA TGTGCCAGCAGTTACTCGAGGGCCACATATACTGAAAAACTGTTTTTT. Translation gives CASSYSRATYTEKLFF.

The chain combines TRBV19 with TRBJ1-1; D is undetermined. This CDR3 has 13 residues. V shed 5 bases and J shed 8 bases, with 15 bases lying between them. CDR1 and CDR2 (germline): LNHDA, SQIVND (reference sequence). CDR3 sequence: CASSPAAFREAFF. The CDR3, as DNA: TGTGCCAGTAGTCCCGCGGCTTTCCGGGAAGCTTTCTTT.

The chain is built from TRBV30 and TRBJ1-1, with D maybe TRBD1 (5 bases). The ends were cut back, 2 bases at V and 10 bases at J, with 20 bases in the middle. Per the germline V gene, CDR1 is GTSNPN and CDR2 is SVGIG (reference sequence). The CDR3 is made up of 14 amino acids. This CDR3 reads CAWSITGAPSGAFF. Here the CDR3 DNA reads TGTGCCTGGAGTATAACCGGGGCCCCCTCGGGAGCTTTCTTT.

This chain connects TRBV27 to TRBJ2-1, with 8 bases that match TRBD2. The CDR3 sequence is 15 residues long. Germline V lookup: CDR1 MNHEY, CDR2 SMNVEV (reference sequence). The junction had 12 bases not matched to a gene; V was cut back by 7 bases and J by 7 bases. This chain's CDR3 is CASMPASGFKNEQFF. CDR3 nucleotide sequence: TGTGCCAGCATGCCGGCTAGCGGGTTTAAGAATGAGCAGTTCTTC.

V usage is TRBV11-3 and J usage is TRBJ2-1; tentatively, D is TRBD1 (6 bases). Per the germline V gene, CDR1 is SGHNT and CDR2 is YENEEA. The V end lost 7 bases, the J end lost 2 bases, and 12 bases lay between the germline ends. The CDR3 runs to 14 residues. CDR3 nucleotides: TGTGCCAGCAACAGTGGACAGACCTACAATGAGCAGTTCTTC. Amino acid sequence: CASNSGQTYNEQFF.

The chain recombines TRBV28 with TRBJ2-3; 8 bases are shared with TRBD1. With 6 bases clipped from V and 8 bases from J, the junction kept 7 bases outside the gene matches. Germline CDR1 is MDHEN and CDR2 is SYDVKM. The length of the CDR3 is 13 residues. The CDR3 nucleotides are TGTGCCAGCAGCAGACAGGGGTGGGGTACGCAGTATTTT. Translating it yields CASSRQGWGTQYF.